A single sample gave rise to the 7 T cell receptor beta chains below, sequenced in a study of radiotherapy plus CTLA-4 blockade in lung cancer. Produced via immunoSEQ multiplex PCR; TCRdb's table is partial and in-frame only. The table lists fewer than 100,000 clones, about 80% of them singletons. Source: peripheral blood, taken from a patient treated with radiotherapy plus ipilimumab. Receptors were obtained from a human donor with non-small cell lung cancer who had stable disease on radiotherapy plus ipilimumab.

The chain couples TRBV5-4 to TRBJ2-3; 9 nucleotides agree with TRBD2. The CDR3 covers 16 residues. Germline V gene sequence: CDR1 SGHNT, CDR2 YYREEE (reference sequence). V shed 2 bases and J 0 bases; nucleotides not matched to a gene: 4. The CDR3 sequence: CASSFSGGPSTDTQYF. CDR3 DNA sequence: TGTGCCAGCAGCTTTAGCGGGGGCCCTAGCACAGATACGCAGTATTTT.

The chain recombines TRBV5-1 with TRBJ1-2, with D possibly being TRBD1 (5 bases). The germline gives CDR1 SGHRS, CDR2 YFSETQ. V gave up 0 bases and J gave up 7 bases, with 16 bases separating them. There are 15 residues in the CDR3. DNA of the CDR3: TGCGCCAGCAGCTTGGTGCAGGGCGGAGTGGGTGGCTACACCTTC. As protein: CASSLVQGGVGGYTF.

This clone has more than one count but fewer than ten. The rearrangement links TRBV19 to TRBJ2-3; D remains ambiguous. From germline, CDR1 is LNHDA and CDR2 SQIVND (reference sequence). CDR3 length: 12 amino acids. V gave up 5 bases and J gave up 5 bases, with 8 bases separating them. Here the CDR3 reads CASSSLVDTQYF. The DNA of the CDR3 is TGTGCCAGTAGTTCACTTGTAGATACGCAGTATTTT. The entire variable domain, with the rest obtained from reference TRBV19 and TRBJ2-3, is as follows: DGGITQSPKYLFRKEGQNVTLSCEQNLNHDAMYWYRQDPGQGLRLIYYSQIVNDFQKGDIAEGYSVSREKKESFPLTVTSAQKNPTAFYLCASSSLVDTQYFGPGTRLTVL.

The chain joins TRBV27 to TRBJ1-5; 7 bases match TRBD1. V gave up 2 bases and J gave up 0 bases; unmatched junction bases: 1. The germline CDR1 and CDR2 sequences are MNHEY and SMNVEV (reference sequence). The CDR3 runs 15 residues. The chain's CDR3 is CASSLDRASNQPQHF. The CDR3 DNA is TGTGCCAGCAGTTTAGACAGGGCTAGCAATCAGCCCCAGCATTTT.

The chain couples TRBV19 to TRBJ1-2; D gene ambiguous. V lost 7 bases and J lost 8, with 17 bases in between. This CDR3 spans 13 amino acids. The germline V gene encodes CDR1 LNHDA and CDR2 SQIVND (reference sequence). The CDR3 loop is CASTEQQTIGYTF. CDR3 nucleotide sequence: TGTGCCAGTACTGAACAGCAAACTATCGGCTACACCTTC.

J is TRBJ2-3 and V is TRBV5-1; possibly TRBD1 for D (5 bases). V was cut by 4 bases and J by 1 base, with 10 bases left in between. CDR1 and CDR2 from the germline V gene are SGHRS and YFSETQ. There are 14 residues in the CDR3. CDR3 in amino acids: CASSALGGTDTQYF. The CDR3 region has the DNA TGCGCCAGCAGCGCCCTAGGGGGCACAGATACGCAGTATTTT.

The table lists this clone with a count of one. CDR3 region: CASSELRDFIYF. The CDR3 region has the DNA TGTGCCAGCAGTGAACTAAGGGATTTCATATATTTT. This chain links TRBV6-5 with TRBJ1-3; D not certain. CDR1 is MNHEY and CDR2 is SVGAGI in the germline V gene. This CDR3 has 12 residues. The V gene lost 5 bases and the J gene lost 12 bases, with 14 bases spanning the gap.